The clone carrying this TCR beta chain was detected many times. Its antigen is unknown. A 5'RACE template-switching step, the method used to make TCR cDNA, added a universal primer site and UMIs. TCRdb recomputed calls from the 5' RACE reads with MiXCR, one row per CDR3 protein. The sample has more than 80,000 distinct CDR3 sequences, under 7% seen once. This sample was included in a study of T cells after yellow fever vaccination. Study-level information: It was SMART-Seq v4 Ultra Low Input that prepared the fractions with low cell numbers.

Findings of the study overall: One caveat is that FACS-sorted repertoires could contain abundant clonotypes contaminating from the bulk population.

CDR3 length: 12 amino acids. Germline V gives CDR1 SEHNR, CDR2 FQNEAQ (reference sequence). V was trimmed by 6 bases and J by 0 bases, leaving 6 bases between them. Here the sequenced sample was CD8+ T cells sorted from PBMCs, taken 10 days after the yellow fever booster vaccination. The rearrangement uses TRBV7-9 and TRBJ2-7, with D hard to call. The sequence derives from a young man who received the YFV17D yellow fever vaccine. DNA for the CDR3: TGTGCCAGCAGTGCGGTCTCCTACGAGCAGTACTTC. Translated: CASSAVSYEQYF. The entire variable domain, with the rest obtained from reference TRBV7-9 and TRBJ2-7, is as follows: DTGVSQNPRHKITKRGQNVTFRCDPISEHNRLYWYRQTLGQGPEFLTYFQNEAQLEKSRLLSDRFSAERPKGSFSTLEIQRTEQGDSAMYLCASSAVSYEQYFGPGTRLTVT.